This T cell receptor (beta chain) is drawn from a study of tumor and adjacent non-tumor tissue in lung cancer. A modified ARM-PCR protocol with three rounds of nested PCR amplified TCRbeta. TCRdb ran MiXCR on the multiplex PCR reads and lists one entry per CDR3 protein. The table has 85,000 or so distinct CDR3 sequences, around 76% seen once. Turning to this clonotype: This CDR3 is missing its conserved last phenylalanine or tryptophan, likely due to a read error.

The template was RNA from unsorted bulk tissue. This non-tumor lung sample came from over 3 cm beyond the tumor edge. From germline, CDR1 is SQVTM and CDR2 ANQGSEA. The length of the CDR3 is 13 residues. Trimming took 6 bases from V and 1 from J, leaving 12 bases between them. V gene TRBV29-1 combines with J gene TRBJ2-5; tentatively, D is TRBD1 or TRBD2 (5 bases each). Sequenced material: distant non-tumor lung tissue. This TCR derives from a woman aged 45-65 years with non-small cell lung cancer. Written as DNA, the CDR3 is TGCAGCGTCGACCGGGGCCGCCAAGAGACCCAGTACATC. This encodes CSVDRGRQETQYI.